These 11 T cell receptor beta chains originate from one sample sequenced in a study of cytomegalovirus exposure and HLA in healthy donors. The PCR contained 60 Vbeta and 13 Jbeta primers. Clones were sequenced by immunoSEQ multiplex PCR, and TCRdb holds only the in-frame ones, with some missing. The table lists 60,000 to 90,000 clones. The sample consisted of PBMCs. The source of these receptors is a woman aged 35 to 49 in good health and CMV-seropositive.

The CDR3 DNA follows: TGTGCCAGCAGCTTTCCAGGGCAGCCCCAGCATTTT. Translation: CASSFPGQPQHF. The chain carries TRBV11-2 and TRBJ1-5; D might be TRBD1 (5 bases). CDR1 and CDR2 from the germline V gene are SGHAT and FQNNGV. CDR3 length equals 12 residues. The V end lost 3 bases, the J end lost 7 bases, and 7 bases lay between the germline ends. The complete variable domain, with remaining parts taken from reference TRBV11-2 and TRBJ1-5, reads EAGVAQSPRYKIIEKRQSVAFWCNPISGHATLYWYQQILGQGPKLLIQFQNNGVVDDSQLPKDRFSAERLKGVDSTLKIQPAKLEDSAVYLCASSFPGQPQHFGDGTRLSIL.

The rearrangement joins TRBV19 to TRBJ2-2; 12 bases match TRBD2. CDR1 is LNHDA and CDR2 is SQIVND in the germline V gene (reference sequence). This CDR3 has 15 amino acids. The V gene end was trimmed by 4 bases and the J gene end by 7 bases; junction bases not matched to a gene: 4. CDR3 in amino acids: CASSTPTSGSGELFF. The CDR3 coding sequence is TGTGCCAGTAGTACCCCGACTAGCGGGAGCGGGGAGCTGTTTTTT.

The chain combines TRBV4-1 with TRBJ2-2, with 9 bases fitting TRBD1. CDR3 size: 15 residues. CDR1 MGHRA and CDR2 YSYEKL come from the germline V gene. Trimming at V came to 5 bases and at J to 4 bases, leaving 5 bases not matched to a gene. The CDR3, as DNA: TGCGCCAGCAGCTCCCGGACAGGGGTCACCGGGGAGCTGTTTTTT. It codes for CASSSRTGVTGELFF.

The rearrangement uses TRBV10-3 and TRBJ2-7, with a weak D call TRBD1 (6 bases). Germline CDR1 ENHRY, CDR2 SYGVKD. The CDR3 sequence is 16 residues long. V was trimmed by 5 bases and J by 0 bases, leaving 17 bases between them. In DNA form, the CDR3 reads TGTGCCATCAGTAAAAACGGACAGCTCAGCTCCTACGAGCAGTACTTC. Translating it yields CAISKNGQLSSYEQYF.

The chain is built from TRBV6-6 and TRBJ2-1, with 8 bases that match TRBD2. This CDR3 comprises 13 residues. J lost 8 bases, V lost 9 bases, and 9 bases had no gene match. The germline CDR1 and CDR2 sequences are MNHNY and SVGAGI (reference sequence). Written as DNA, the CDR3 is TGTGCCAGTTTAGCGGGGTGGGGGGATGAGCAGTTCTTC. It translates to CASLAGWGDEQFF.

The chain couples TRBV28 to TRBJ2-7; weak D call: TRBD2 (6 bases). CDR1 and CDR2 from the germline V gene are MDHEN and SYDVKM. The CDR3 sequence is 12 residues long. The ends were cut back, 8 bases at V and 9 bases at J, with 17 bases in the middle. The CDR3 DNA follows: TGTGCCAGCGGAGAGACTAGTCCGGCGCAGTACTTC. Translating gives CASGETSPAQYF. The complete variable domain, with remaining parts taken from reference TRBV28 and TRBJ2-7, reads DVKVTQSSRYLVKRTGEKVFLECVQDMDHENMFWYRQDPGLGLRLIYFSYDVKMKEKGDIPEGYSVSREKKERFSLILESASTNQTSMYLCASGETSPAQYFGPGTRLTVT.

The chain has TRBV19 and TRBJ1-4; D gene unclear. The germline V gene has CDR1 LNHDA and CDR2 SQIVND (reference sequence). The CDR3 runs 14 residues. V was shortened by 2 bases and J by 0 bases, with 4 bases between the two germline ends. This chain's CDR3 is CASSIQATNEKLFF. For the CDR3, the DNA is TGTGCCAGTAGTATACAGGCAACTAATGAAAAACTGTTTTTT.

This chain connects TRBV28 to TRBJ2-1, with a weak D call TRBD2 (5 bases). Germline CDR1 MDHEN, CDR2 SYDVKM. V was shortened by 3 bases and J by 0 bases, with 27 bases between the two germline ends. CDR3 size: 21 residues. In DNA form, the CDR3 reads TGTGCCAGCAGTTTTTCCTCCTCTTGGGCTAATCGGGAATACTCCTACAATGAGCAGTTCTTC. Its protein product is CASSFSSSWANREYSYNEQFF.

The chain employs TRBV7-9 and TRBJ1-5; D unresolved. Germline V gives CDR1 SEHNR, CDR2 FQNEAQ (reference sequence). V lost 1 base and J 5 bases, leaving 6 bases between the germline ends. The CDR3 contains 13 residues. CDR3 sequence reads: CASSLDSHQPQHF. CDR3 DNA: TGTGCCAGCAGCTTAGACAGCCATCAGCCCCAGCATTTT. The entire variable domain, with the rest obtained from reference TRBV7-9 and TRBJ1-5, is as follows: DTGVSQNPRHKITKRGQNVTFRCDPISEHNRLYWYRQTLGQGPEFLTYFQNEAQLEKSRLLSDRFSAERPKGSFSTLEIQRTEQGDSAMYLCASSLDSHQPQHFGDGTRLSIL.

The chain couples TRBV5-1 to TRBJ1-2; TRBD1 is a possible D gene (5 bases). V lost 2 bases and J 4 bases, leaving 12 bases between the germline ends. Germline V gene lookup returns CDR1 SGHRS and CDR2 YFSETQ. This CDR3 comprises 14 residues. The CDR3: CASSFGTPRYGYTF. The CDR3 nucleotides read TGCGCCAGCAGCTTCGGGACTCCGCGCTATGGCTACACCTTC. Full variable domain (outside the CDR3, taken from reference TRBV5-1 and TRBJ1-2): KAGVTQTPRYLIKTRGQQVTLSCSPISGHRSVSWYQQTPGQGLQFLFEYFSETQRNKGNFPGRFSGRQFSNSRSEMNVSTLELGDSALYLCASSFGTPRYGYTFGSGTRLTVV.

CDR3 amino acids: CASSDLEGSNQPQHF. The CDR3 DNA reads as TGTGCCAGCAGTGACCTGGAGGGTAGCAATCAGCCCCAGCATTTT. The rearrangement joins TRBV2 to TRBJ1-5; D call uncertain. V lost 3 bases and J lost 0, with 9 bases in between. The V gene's germline CDR1 is SNHLY and CDR2 FYNNEI. The CDR3 loop spans 15 amino acids.